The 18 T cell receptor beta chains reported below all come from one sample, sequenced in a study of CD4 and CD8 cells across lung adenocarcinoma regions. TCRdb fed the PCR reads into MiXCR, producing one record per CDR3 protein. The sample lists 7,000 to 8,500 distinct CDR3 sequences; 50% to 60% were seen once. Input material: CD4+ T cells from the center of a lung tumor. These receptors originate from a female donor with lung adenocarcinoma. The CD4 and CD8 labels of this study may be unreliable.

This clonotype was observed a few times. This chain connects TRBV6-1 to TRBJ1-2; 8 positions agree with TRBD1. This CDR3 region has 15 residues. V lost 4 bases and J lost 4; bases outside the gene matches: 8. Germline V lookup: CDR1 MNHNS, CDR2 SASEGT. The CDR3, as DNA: TGTGCCAGCAGTGCGGGACAGGTGGGAATCTATGGCTACACCTTC. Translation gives CASSAGQVGIYGYTF.

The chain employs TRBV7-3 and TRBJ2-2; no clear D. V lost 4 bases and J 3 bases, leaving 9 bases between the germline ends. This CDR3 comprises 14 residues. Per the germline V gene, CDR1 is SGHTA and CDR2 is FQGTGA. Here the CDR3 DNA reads TGTGCCAGCAGCTCCTTTGCGGACACCGGGGAGCTGTTTTTT. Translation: CASSSFADTGELFF.

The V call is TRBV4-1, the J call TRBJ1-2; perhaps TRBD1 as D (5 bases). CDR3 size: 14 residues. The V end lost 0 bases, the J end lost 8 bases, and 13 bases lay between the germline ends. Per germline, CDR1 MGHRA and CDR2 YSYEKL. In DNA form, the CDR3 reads TGCGCCAGCAGCCAAGAGGACACCACTGGGGGCTACACCTTC. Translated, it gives CASSQEDTTGGYTF.

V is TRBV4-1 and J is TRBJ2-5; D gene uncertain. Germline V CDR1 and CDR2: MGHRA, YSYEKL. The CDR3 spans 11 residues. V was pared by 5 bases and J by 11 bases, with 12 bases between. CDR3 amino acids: CASSEQEKQYF. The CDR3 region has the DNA TGCGCCAGCAGCGAGCAAGAGAAGCAGTACTTC.

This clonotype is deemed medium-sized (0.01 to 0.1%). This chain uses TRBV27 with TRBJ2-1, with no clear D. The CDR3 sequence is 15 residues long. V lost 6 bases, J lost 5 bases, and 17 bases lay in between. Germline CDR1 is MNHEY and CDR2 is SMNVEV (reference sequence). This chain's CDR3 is CASSPSLPSNNEQFF. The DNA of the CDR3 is TGTGCCAGCAGCCCGAGCCTTCCTTCCAACAATGAGCAGTTCTTC.

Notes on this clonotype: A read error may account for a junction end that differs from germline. CDR3 loop: CASSSRRAGGTDTQYF. The CDR3 region has the DNA TGTGCCAGCAGTTCCCGACGGGCGGGTGGCACAGATACGCAGTATTTC. The V and J genes are TRBV27 and TRBJ2-3; D might be TRBD2 (5 bases). Germline CDR1 MNHEY, CDR2 SMNVEV (reference sequence). The CDR3 length is 16 residues.

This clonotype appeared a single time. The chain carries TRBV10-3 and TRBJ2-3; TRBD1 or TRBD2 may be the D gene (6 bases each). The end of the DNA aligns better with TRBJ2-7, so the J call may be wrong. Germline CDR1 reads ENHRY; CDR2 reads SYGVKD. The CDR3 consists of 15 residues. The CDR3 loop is CAGGLGAGDPDTQYF. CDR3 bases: TGTGCCGGGGGGCTCGGGGCCGGGGACCCGGATACGCAGTACTTC.

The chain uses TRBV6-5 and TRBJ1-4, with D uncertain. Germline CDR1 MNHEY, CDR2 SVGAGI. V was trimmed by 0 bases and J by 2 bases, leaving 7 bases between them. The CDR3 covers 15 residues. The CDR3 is CASSYSRGTNEKLFF. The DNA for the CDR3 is TGTGCCAGCAGTTACTCGAGAGGTACTAATGAAAAACTGTTTTTT.

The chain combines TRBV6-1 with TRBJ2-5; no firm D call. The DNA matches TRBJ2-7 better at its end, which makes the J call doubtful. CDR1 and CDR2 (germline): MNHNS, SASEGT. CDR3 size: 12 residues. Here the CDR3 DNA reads TGTGCCAGCACTCTAGACCTCTACGAGCAGTACTTC. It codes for CASTLDLYEQYF.

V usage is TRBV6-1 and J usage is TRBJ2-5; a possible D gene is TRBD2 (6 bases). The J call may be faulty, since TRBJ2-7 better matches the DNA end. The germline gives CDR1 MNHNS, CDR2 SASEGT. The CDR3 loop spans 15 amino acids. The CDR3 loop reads CASSEGGLSSYEQYF. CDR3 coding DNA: TGTGCCAGCAGTGAAGGGGGACTGTCCTCCTACGAGCAGTACTTC.

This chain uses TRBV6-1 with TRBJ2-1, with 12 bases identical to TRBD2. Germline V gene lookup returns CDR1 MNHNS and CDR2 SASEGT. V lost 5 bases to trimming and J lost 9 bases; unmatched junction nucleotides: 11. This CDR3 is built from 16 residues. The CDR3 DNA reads TGTGCCAGCAGTCGTCCTTCTAGCGGGAGGGCCGCTGAGCAGTTCTTC. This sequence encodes CASSRPSSGRAAEQFF.

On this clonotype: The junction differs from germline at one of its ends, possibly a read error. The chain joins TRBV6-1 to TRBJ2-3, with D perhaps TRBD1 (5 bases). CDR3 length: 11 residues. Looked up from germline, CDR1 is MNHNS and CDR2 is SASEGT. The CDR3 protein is CGGSDPETQYF. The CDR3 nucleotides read TGTGGGGGCAGTGACCCAGAGACGCAGTATTTC.

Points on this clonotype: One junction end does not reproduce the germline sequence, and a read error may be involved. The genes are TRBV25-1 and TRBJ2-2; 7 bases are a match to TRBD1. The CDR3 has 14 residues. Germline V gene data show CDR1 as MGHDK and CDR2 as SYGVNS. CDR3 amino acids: CASRDGGNTGALFF. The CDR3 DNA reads TGTGCCAGCCGTGATGGTGGGAACACAGGGGCGCTGTTTTTT.

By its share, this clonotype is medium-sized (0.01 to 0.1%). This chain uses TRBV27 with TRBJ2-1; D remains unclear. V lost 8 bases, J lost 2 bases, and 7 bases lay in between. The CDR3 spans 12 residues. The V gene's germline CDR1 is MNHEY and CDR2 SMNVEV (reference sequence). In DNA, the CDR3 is TGTGCCAGCGGAGTAACCTACAATGAGCAGTTCTTC. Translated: CASGVTYNEQFF.

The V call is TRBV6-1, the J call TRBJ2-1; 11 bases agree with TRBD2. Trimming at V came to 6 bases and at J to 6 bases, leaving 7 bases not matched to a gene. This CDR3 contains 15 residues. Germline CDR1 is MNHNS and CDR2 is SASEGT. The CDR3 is CASRSGLAESNEQFF. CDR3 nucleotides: TGTGCCAGCAGGTCGGGACTAGCGGAGTCCAATGAGCAGTTCTTC.

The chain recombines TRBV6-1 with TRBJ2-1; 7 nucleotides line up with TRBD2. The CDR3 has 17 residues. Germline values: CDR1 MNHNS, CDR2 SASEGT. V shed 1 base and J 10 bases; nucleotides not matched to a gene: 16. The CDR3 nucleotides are TGTGCCAGCAGTGAAGATCTAGCGCTCTCATCCGGGAGGGAGCAGTTCTTC. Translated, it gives CASSEDLALSSGREQFF.

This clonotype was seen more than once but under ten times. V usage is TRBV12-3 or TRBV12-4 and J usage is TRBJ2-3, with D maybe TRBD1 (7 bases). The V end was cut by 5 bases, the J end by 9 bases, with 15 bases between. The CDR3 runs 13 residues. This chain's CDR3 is CASSLGGTVTQYF. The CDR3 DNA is TGTGCCAGCAGTCTCGGCGGGACAGTGACGCAGTATTTT.

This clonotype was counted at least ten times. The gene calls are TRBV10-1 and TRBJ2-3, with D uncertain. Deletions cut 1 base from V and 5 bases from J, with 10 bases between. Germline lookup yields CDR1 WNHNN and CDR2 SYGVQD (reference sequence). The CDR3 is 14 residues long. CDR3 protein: CASSEYHPRDTQYF. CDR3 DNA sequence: TGCGCCAGCAGTGAGTACCATCCAAGAGATACGCAGTATTTT.